Following are 5 T cell receptor beta chains from one sample sequenced in a study of T-cell memory formation after mild COVID-19. TCRdb itself ran the 5' RACE reads through MiXCR, one entry per CDR3 protein. The sample carries about 610,000 distinct CDR3 sequences, around 16% recorded once. The specimen sequenced was PBMCs or a T cell subset sorted from them (not recorded which). All receptors come from an adult woman who had mild COVID-19 (a few samples of this study predate the infection). Cell type and time point are not known.

V is TRBV5-1 and J is TRBJ2-2, with a tentative D call TRBD1 (5 bases). V lost 0 bases, J lost 5 bases, and 11 bases lay in between. The CDR3 covers 15 residues. Germline V gives CDR1 SGHRS, CDR2 YFSETQ. Written as DNA, the CDR3 is TGCGCCAGCAGCTTGGCCGACAGTTATACCGGGGAGCTGTTTTTT. Amino acids: CASSLADSYTGELFF.

The rearrangement joins TRBV19 to TRBJ2-3, with D hard to call. This CDR3 is built from 13 residues. Per the germline V gene, CDR1 is LNHDA and CDR2 is SQIVND (reference sequence). Deletions cut 3 bases from V and 0 bases from J, with 4 bases between. The CDR3 nucleotides read TGTGCCAGTAGTATGCATAGCACAGATACGCAGTATTTT. Its translation: CASSMHSTDTQYF.

The chain combines TRBV6-5 with TRBJ2-1; D is possibly TRBD1 or TRBD2 (6 bases each). This CDR3 contains 15 residues. CDR1 MNHEY and CDR2 SVGAGI come from the germline V gene. V gave up 4 bases and J gave up 5 bases, with 15 bases separating them. The CDR3 is CASSWSRRGDNEQFF. The CDR3 region has the DNA TGTGCCAGCAGTTGGTCTCGGAGGGGGGACAATGAGCAGTTCTTC.

The chain employs TRBV18 and TRBJ2-2; D is undetermined. The germline gives CDR1 KGHSH, CDR2 LQKENI. CDR3 length equals 13 residues. Deletions cut 0 bases from V and 10 bases from J, with 9 bases between. CDR3 in DNA: TGTGCCAGCTCACCACCCACCGCGCTGGAGCTGTTTTTT. Its translation: CASSPPTALELFF.

The sample holds a few counts of this clonotype. V usage is TRBV3-1 and J usage is TRBJ2-3; D perhaps matches TRBD2 (6 bases). The CDR3 is made up of 16 amino acids. Trimming shortened V by 0 bases and J by 5 bases, and 15 bases separated the two germline ends. The germline V gene has CDR1 LGHDT and CDR2 YNNKEL (reference sequence). The CDR3 coding sequence is TGTGCCAGCAGCCAAGAATCCGGACCCGGGAGAGATACGCAGTATTTT. It encodes CASSQESGPGRDTQYF.